One sample yielded the 24 T cell receptor beta chains listed below, sequenced in a study of blood T cell repertoires in COVID-19. The protocol was immunoSEQ multiplex PCR, while the TCRdb copy is restricted to in-frame clones and leaves out a portion. The profile shows about 220,000 clones, roughly 75% of them singletons. The source material was peripheral blood. These receptors were taken from a woman in her 70s with acute or convalescent COVID-19.

The genes are TRBV7-3 and TRBJ2-2; TRBD2 agrees at 7 bases. This CDR3 region has 13 residues. V was clipped by 8 bases and J by 1 base; unmatched bases: 1. Germline V gene lookup returns CDR1 SGHTA and CDR2 FQGTGA. The DNA for the CDR3 is TGTGCCAGCGGGGGGGTGAACACCGGGGAGCTGTTTTTT. Protein product: CASGGVNTGELFF.

The chain is built from TRBV10-2 and TRBJ1-4, with D maybe TRBD1 (6 bases). The CDR3 contains 14 residues. The V and J ends lost 6 bases and 7 bases respectively, with 15 bases between them. Germline lookup yields CDR1 WSHSY and CDR2 SAAADI. The CDR3 region has the DNA TGCGCCAGCAGGGGACGTATAGGGGGTGAAAAACTGTTTTTT. It codes for CASRGRIGGEKLFF.

V and J are TRBV7-2 and TRBJ2-3; TRBD2 matches at 7 bases. The CDR3 loop spans 13 amino acids. The germline CDR1 and CDR2 sequences are SGHTA and FQGNSA. The J segment lost 6 bases and the V segment lost 5 bases, leaving 5 bases of the junction unmatched. The CDR3 DNA sequence: TGTGCCAGCAGCCAACTGGGGGGGGATACGCAGTATTTT. Translation: CASSQLGGDTQYF.

The J gene is TRBJ2-1, the V gene TRBV10-3; D is perhaps TRBD1 (7 bases). The CDR3 length is 14 residues. Trimming left V 4 bases short and J 6 bases short, with 13 bases between. The germline V gene encodes CDR1 ENHRY and CDR2 SYGVKD. The chain's CDR3 is CAISGRGQGNEQFF. For the CDR3, the DNA is TGTGCCATCAGTGGGAGGGGGCAGGGCAATGAGCAGTTCTTC.

The gene calls are TRBV7-9 and TRBJ2-5; 16 bases fit TRBD2. Per germline, CDR1 SEHNR and CDR2 FQNEAQ (reference sequence). Trimming cost V 5 bases and J 2 bases; bases outside gene matches: 2. This CDR3 region has 16 residues. CDR3 DNA: TGTGCCAGCAGCCGGGGACTAGCGGGGGGGCAAGAGACCCAGTACTTC. Translated: CASSRGLAGGQETQYF. Together with reference TRBV7-9 and TRBJ2-5, the CDR3 gives the full variable domain: DTGVSQNPRHKITKRGQNVTFRCDPISEHNRLYWYRQTLGQGPEFLTYFQNEAQLEKSRLLSDRFSAERPKGSFSTLEIQRTEQGDSAMYLCASSRGLAGGQETQYFGPGTRLLVL.

The chain uses TRBV18 and TRBJ2-1, with D perhaps matching TRBD2 (6 bases). V shed 2 bases and J shed 7 bases, with 9 bases lying between them. The CDR3 extends over 13 amino acids. The germline gives CDR1 KGHSH, CDR2 LQKENI. The CDR3 sequence is CASSPSEGNEQFF. The CDR3 DNA reads TGTGCCAGCTCACCATCGGAGGGAAATGAGCAGTTCTTC.

With respect to this clone: This sample includes further DNA sequences coding for the same CDR3. V gene TRBV7-2 combines with J gene TRBJ2-7; 11 nucleotides match TRBD2. V gave up 5 bases and J gave up 7 bases; unmatched junction bases: 7. Germline-derived CDR1 and CDR2 are SGHTA and FQGNSA. The CDR3 totals 14 residues. CDR3 bases: TGTGCCAGCAGCCTTAGCGGGGGGGCTTATGAGCAGTACTTC. This translates into CASSLSGGAYEQYF.

This chain links TRBV10-3 with TRBJ2-7, with D maybe TRBD1 (6 bases). Germline CDR1 is ENHRY and CDR2 is SYGVKD. The CDR3 is 13 amino acids. The V and J ends lost 5 bases and 3 bases respectively, with 11 bases between them. CDR3 protein: CAISTRQVYEQYF. The CDR3 DNA follows: TGTGCCATCAGTACGAGACAGGTCTACGAGCAGTACTTC.

The V call is TRBV9, the J call TRBJ2-3; the match to TRBD1 covers 9 bases. Germline trimming cut 4 bases from V and 6 bases from J; bases unmatched to any gene: 9. From germline, CDR1 is SGDLS and CDR2 YYNGEE. CDR3 length: 15 residues. The CDR3 DNA reads as TGTGCCAGCAGCCCGGGGACAGGGCTTAGCGATACGCAGTATTTT. Amino acids: CASSPGTGLSDTQYF.

V and J are TRBV5-4 and TRBJ1-1; D call uncertain. CDR1 is SGHNT, CDR2 YYREEE, per germline (reference sequence). V lost 4 bases and J 2 bases, leaving 12 bases between the germline ends. The CDR3 length is 14 residues. CDR3 amino acids: CASSKGAANTEAFF. The CDR3 bases are TGTGCCAGCAGCAAGGGAGCAGCAAACACTGAAGCTTTCTTT.

This chain joins TRBV15 and TRBJ2-7; D gene unclear. Germline V gene sequence: CDR1 LNHNV, CDR2 YYDKDF (reference sequence). This CDR3 region has 13 residues. V lost 0 bases and J lost 1, with 4 bases in between. The CDR3 bases are TGTGCCACCAGCAGAGACAGGTCCTACGAGCAGTACTTC. This sequence encodes CATSRDRSYEQYF.

The gene calls are TRBV5-1 and TRBJ2-5; 7 bases are shared with TRBD2. The J call may be mistaken, given a closer DNA end match to TRBJ2-7. The CDR3 is 13 amino acids. Germline values: CDR1 SGHRS, CDR2 YFSETQ. CDR3 residues: CASSKSGEYEQYF. The CDR3 nucleotides read TGCGCCAGCAGCAAAAGCGGGGAGTACGAGCAGTACTTC.

The chain recombines TRBV5-5 with TRBJ2-7; unclear D gene. The length of the CDR3 is 15 residues. Germline values: CDR1 SGHKS, CDR2 YYEKEE (reference sequence). The V gene lost 0 bases and the J gene lost 1 base, with 11 bases spanning the gap. The CDR3 here is CASSLGLDESYEQYV. CDR3 DNA sequence: TGTGCCAGCAGCTTGGGTCTAGATGAATCCTACGAGCAGTACGTC.

The gene calls are TRBV6-1 and TRBJ2-1; 8 nucleotides align to TRBD2. The V segment lost 2 bases and the J segment 5 bases; nucleotides outside the gene matches: 5. The length of the CDR3 is 15 residues. Germline CDR1 reads MNHNS; CDR2 reads SASEGT. The CDR3 DNA follows: TGTGCCAGCAGTGAAATGGCGGGGGGCAACAATGAGCAGTTCTTC. It translates to CASSEMAGGNNEQFF.

This chain connects TRBV6-5 to TRBJ2-3, with 7 bases identical to TRBD1. Germline-derived CDR1 and CDR2 are MNHEY and SVGAGI. Trimming removed 0 bases from V and 5 bases from J; junction bases left unmatched: 5. CDR3 length equals 15 residues. CDR3 loop: CASSYSEGAQDTQYF. In nucleotides, the CDR3 is TGTGCCAGCAGTTACTCAGAGGGGGCGCAAGATACGCAGTATTTT.

The V and J genes are TRBV5-1 and TRBJ1-5, with 7 bases that match TRBD1. Germline CDR1 is SGHRS and CDR2 is YFSETQ. The CDR3 has 15 residues. J gave up 3 bases and V 5 bases, and 8 bases lay outside the gene matches. The CDR3 loop reads CASSPGGGNNQPQHF. The CDR3 DNA reads as TGCGCCAGCAGTCCAGGGGGAGGAAACAATCAGCCCCAGCATTTT.

The chain uses TRBV23-1 and TRBJ1-6; the D is unclear. TRBV23-1 is noted as an ORF with a role that remains uncertain. V lost 0 bases to trimming and J lost 11 bases, with 14 bases between them. This CDR3 spans 15 amino acids. CDR3 DNA: TGCGCCAGCAGTCAATCCCCTCGAGGGCGGACACCCCTCCACTTT. Translation: CASSQSPRGRTPLHF.

V usage is TRBV14 and J usage is TRBJ2-2; no firm D call. CDR1 SGHDN and CDR2 FVKESK come from the germline V gene. The V end was cut by 4 bases, the J end by 1 base, with 10 bases between. This CDR3 comprises 15 residues. The CDR3 DNA is TGTGCCAGCAGCCCCCGGTTGAGGAACACCGGGGAGCTGTTTTTT. Translated, it gives CASSPRLRNTGELFF.

This clone was counted between two and nine times. The chain uses TRBV2 and TRBJ1-4, with D maybe TRBD1 (6 bases). Germline V CDR1 and CDR2: SNHLY, FYNNEI. V was clipped by 4 bases and J by 0 bases, with 9 bases between them. CDR3 length: 15 amino acids. The CDR3 spells CASSGTAATNEKLFF. CDR3 in DNA: TGTGCCAGCAGTGGGACAGCCGCAACTAATGAAAAACTGTTTTTT.

To note about this clone: Distinct nucleotide sequences in the sample also encode this CDR3. This sequence joins TRBV5-1 and TRBJ2-5; 10 positions agree with TRBD1. This CDR3 is built from 15 residues. Looked up from germline, CDR1 is SGHRS and CDR2 is YFSETQ. The junction had 5 bases not matched to a gene; V was cut back by 2 bases and J by 4 bases. CDR3 in amino acids: CASSLVTGGGETQYF. The CDR3 nucleotides read TGCGCCAGCAGCTTAGTGACAGGGGGCGGAGAGACCCAGTACTTC.

The chain joins TRBV7-2 to TRBJ2-1, with a weak D call TRBD1 (6 bases). The CDR3 totals 15 residues. Germline loops: CDR1 SGHTA, CDR2 FQGNSA. V gave up 6 bases and J gave up 7 bases, with 19 bases separating them. The CDR3 region is CASRATGSKRNEQFF. The CDR3 nucleotides read TGTGCCAGCAGGGCTACAGGGTCAAAAAGGAATGAGCAGTTCTTC.

The CDR3 sequence: CASSPDRDRGPQETQYF. In DNA form, the CDR3 reads TGTGCCAGCAGTCCGGACCGGGACAGGGGGCCGCAAGAGACCCAGTACTTC. The chain joins TRBV27 to TRBJ2-5; 12 nucleotides agree with TRBD1. V lost 5 bases and J lost 2; bases outside the gene matches: 9. CDR3 size: 17 residues. Germline V gene sequence: CDR1 MNHEY, CDR2 SMNVEV (reference sequence).

The chain joins TRBV5-1 to TRBJ2-3, with a weak D call TRBD1 (6 bases). Germline V gives CDR1 SGHRS, CDR2 YFSETQ. The length of the CDR3 is 11 residues. Trimming took 6 bases from V and 8 from J, leaving 10 bases between them. This chain's CDR3 is CASNLRGTQYF. The DNA of the CDR3 is TGCGCCAGCAACCTCAGGGGTACGCAGTATTTT.

The genes are TRBV6-2 or TRBV6-3 and TRBJ2-5; 8 bases align to TRBD2. V shed 2 bases and J 5 bases; nucleotides not matched to a gene: 13. The V gene's germline CDR1 is MNHEY and CDR2 SVGEGT. The CDR3 sequence is 17 residues long. The CDR3 here is CASSYNPEAGGRETQYF. CDR3 in DNA: TGTGCCAGCAGTTACAACCCCGAGGCGGGGGGAAGGGAGACCCAGTACTTC.